Listed here are 21 T cell receptor beta chains from one sample, sequenced in a study of blood T cells in healthy people across ages. A sample-barcoded 5' primer and a J-beta primer mix were used in a second PCR of roughly 7 to 12 cycles. TCRdb re-called the 5' RACE reads through MiXCR, storing one row per CDR3 protein. This sample carries roughly 900,000 distinct CDR3 sequences, 29% of them seen once, and the ten largest clones take 17%. Sequenced: blood. The origin of the receptors is a woman aged 80 or over in good health.

The chain links TRBV7-2 to TRBJ2-7; 8 bases are a match to TRBD2. With V trimmed by 5 bases and J by 10 bases, 16 bases remained unmatched. The CDR3 contains 15 residues. The V gene's germline CDR1 is SGHTA and CDR2 FQGNSA. CDR3 DNA: TGTGCCAGCAGCAAACAAGCGGGGGTGGGGGAGTCCCAGTACTTC. This gives the protein CASSKQAGVGESQYF. Supplemented by reference TRBV7-2 and TRBJ2-7, the full variable domain reads GAGVSQSPSNKVTEKGKDVELRCDPISGHTALYWYRQSLGQGLEFLIYFQGNSAPDKSGLPSDRFSAERTGGSVSTLTIQRTQQEDSAVYLCASSKQAGVGESQYFGPGTRLTVT.

The chain recombines TRBV15 with TRBJ1-2; the match to TRBD1 covers 7 bases. CDR1 is LNHNV and CDR2 is YYDKDF in the germline V gene (reference sequence). With 1 base clipped from V and 8 bases from J, the junction kept 7 bases outside the gene matches. The CDR3 sequence is 14 residues long. The CDR3 region is CATSRVDRSEGYTF. The DNA of the CDR3 is TGTGCCACCAGCAGAGTGGACAGGTCAGAGGGCTACACCTTC.

In its sample, this clonotype was seen many times. The J gene is TRBJ2-7, the V gene TRBV15; D gene ambiguous. Between the trimmed V and J ends, which lost 1 base and 2 bases, there was a span of 9 bases. Germline V gives CDR1 LNHNV, CDR2 YYDKDF (reference sequence). There are 14 residues in the CDR3. The CDR3 here is CATSRGPGPYEQYF. The CDR3 region has the DNA TGTGCCACCAGCAGAGGTCCTGGTCCCTACGAGCAGTACTTC.

There are many counts of this clonotype. The gene calls are TRBV27 and TRBJ1-6; weak D call: TRBD1 (6 bases). The CDR3 runs to 18 residues. Germline V CDR1 and CDR2: MNHEY, SMNVEV (reference sequence). V was pared by 2 bases and J by 10 bases, with 24 bases between. The CDR3 nucleotides are TGTGCCAGCAGTTTACATGGGGTTCCGGGAACAGGGCAATCACCCCTCCACTTT. Translating gives CASSLHGVPGTGQSPLHF.

The rearrangement uses TRBV20-1 and TRBJ2-7, with D tentatively TRBD2 (5 bases). CDR1 and CDR2 (germline): DFQATT, SNEGSKA (reference sequence). V lost 6 bases and J 3 bases, leaving 24 bases between the germline ends. The CDR3 is 16 residues long. CDR3 region: CSARLRHGVGFYEQYF. DNA for the CDR3: TGCAGTGCACGTTTGAGGCACGGGGTGGGTTTCTACGAGCAGTACTTC.

This clonotype was found a few times. The chain recombines TRBV4-3 with TRBJ1-6; perhaps TRBD1 as D (5 bases). The CDR3 has 16 amino acids. The V and J ends lost 0 bases and 7 bases respectively, with 13 bases between them. Germline-derived CDR1 and CDR2 are LGHNA and YSLEER. CDR3 sequence (DNA): TGCGCCAGCAGCCAAGAGATAGGGGCTCCCAATTCACCCCTCCACTTT. Its protein product is CASSQEIGAPNSPLHF.

This clonotype came up many times. CDR3 DNA sequence: TGTGCCAGCAGTTACTTACAGTCTATCTATGGCTACACCTTC. The encoded protein is CASSYLQSIYGYTF. V gene TRBV6-5 combines with J gene TRBJ1-2; D not certain. Germline lookup yields CDR1 MNHEY and CDR2 SVGAGI. The V gene lost 1 base and the J gene lost 4 bases, with 10 bases spanning the gap. The CDR3 sequence is 14 residues long.

This clonotype was detected a few times. This chain uses TRBV7-9 with TRBJ1-1, with a tentative D call TRBD1 (5 bases). CDR1 SEHNR and CDR2 FQNEAQ come from the germline V gene (reference sequence). Trimming took off 8 bases at V and 6 bases at J, with 19 bases between the two ends. The CDR3 sequence is 14 residues long. CDR3: CASAEQAVSSEAFF. The CDR3, as DNA: TGTGCCAGCGCGGAACAGGCGGTAAGCTCTGAAGCTTTCTTT.

The sample holds many counts of this clonotype. The rearrangement uses TRBV7-2 and TRBJ2-3; the D is unclear. This CDR3 contains 14 residues. V was shortened by 5 bases and J by 2 bases, with 11 bases between the two germline ends. The V gene's germline CDR1 is SGHTA and CDR2 FQGNSA. CDR3 protein: CASSPLQNTDTQYF. The CDR3 coding sequence is TGTGCCAGCAGCCCCCTTCAAAACACAGATACGCAGTATTTT. Combining the CDR3 with reference TRBV7-2 and TRBJ2-3 gives the whole variable domain GAGVSQSPSNKVTEKGKDVELRCDPISGHTALYWYRQSLGQGLEFLIYFQGNSAPDKSGLPSDRFSAERTGGSVSTLTIQRTQQEDSAVYLCASSPLQNTDTQYFGPGTRLTVL.

V and J are TRBV27 and TRBJ1-4, with 7 bases that match TRBD1. Germline CDR1 is MNHEY and CDR2 is SMNVEV (reference sequence). V lost 4 bases to trimming and J lost 7 bases; unmatched junction nucleotides: 9. The CDR3 length is 15 residues. CDR3 protein: CASSYTTGRGEKLFF. The DNA for the CDR3 is TGTGCCAGCAGTTACACGACAGGGAGGGGTGAAAAACTGTTTTTT.

This clonotype was seen just once. A much bigger clone sits one base away, suggesting this may be a read error. The chain uses TRBV18 and TRBJ1-2; no clear D. The CDR3 is made up of 13 amino acids. CDR1 and CDR2 (germline): KGHSH, LQKENI. For the CDR3, the DNA is TGTGCCAGCTCACCAGGGATGGACTATGGCAACACCTTC. Amino acid sequence: CASSPGMDYGNTF. Variable domain in full (rest from reference TRBV18 and TRBJ1-2): NAGVMQNPRHLVRRRGQEARLRCSPMKGHSHVYWYRQLPEEGLKFMVYLQKENIIDESGMPKERFSAEFPKEGPSILRIQQVVRGDSAAYFCASSPGMDYGNTFGSGTRLTVV.

This clonotype was detected many times. The chain recombines TRBV5-1 with TRBJ2-2; tentatively, D is TRBD1 (6 bases). Germline lookup yields CDR1 SGHRS and CDR2 YFSETQ. The CDR3 is 16 amino acids. Deletions cut 0 bases from V and 4 bases from J, with 13 bases between. CDR3 loop: CASSLGTGTFTGELFF. CDR3 nucleotides: TGCGCCAGCAGCTTGGGGACCGGGACATTCACCGGGGAGCTGTTTTTT.

This clonotype was observed at least ten times. The V call is TRBV18, the J call TRBJ2-1; 7 bases fit TRBD2. CDR3 length: 15 amino acids. V gave up 6 bases and J gave up 3 bases; unmatched junction bases: 8. Germline V gene sequence: CDR1 KGHSH, CDR2 LQKENI. The CDR3 is CASSRGSGDYNEQFF. DNA for the CDR3: TGTGCCAGCTCCCGGGGAAGCGGGGACTACAATGAGCAGTTCTTC.

The rearrangement uses TRBV5-1 and TRBJ1-1; D ambiguous. CDR3 length: 14 amino acids. Trimming shortened V by 1 base and J by 1 base, and 8 bases separated the two germline ends. Germline V gene data show CDR1 as SGHRS and CDR2 as YFSETQ. In DNA, the CDR3 is TGCGCCAGCAGCTTGCTCTACACGAACACTGAAGCTTTCTTT. This sequence encodes CASSLLYTNTEAFF. Together with reference TRBV5-1 and TRBJ1-1, the CDR3 gives the full variable domain: KAGVTQTPRYLIKTRGQQVTLSCSPISGHRSVSWYQQTPGQGLQFLFEYFSETQRNKGNFPGRFSGRQFSNSRSEMNVSTLELGDSALYLCASSLLYTNTEAFFGQGTRLTVV.

This clonotype has at least ten counts. Here the CDR3 DNA reads TGTGCCAGCAGCCCAGGGACAGGTGGACAGCCCCAGCATTTT. Translation: CASSPGTGGQPQHF. The chain carries TRBV18 and TRBJ1-5; 8 nucleotides match TRBD1. Germline V gene lookup returns CDR1 KGHSH and CDR2 LQKENI. This CDR3 spans 14 amino acids. Trimming at V came to 8 bases and at J to 7 bases, leaving 10 bases not matched to a gene.

Ten or more counts support this clonotype. The chain is built from TRBV7-2 and TRBJ1-2, with 9 bases fitting TRBD1. V was pared by 5 bases and J by 6 bases, with 10 bases of the junction left unmatched. From germline, CDR1 is SGHTA and CDR2 FQGNSA. This CDR3 has 15 amino acids. CDR3 nucleotides: TGTGCCAGCAGCCGATCGACAGGGGGTCTTAATGGCTACACCTTC. Translating it yields CASSRSTGGLNGYTF. Combining the CDR3 with reference TRBV7-2 and TRBJ1-2 gives the whole variable domain GAGVSQSPSNKVTEKGKDVELRCDPISGHTALYWYRQSLGQGLEFLIYFQGNSAPDKSGLPSDRFSAERTGGSVSTLTIQRTQQEDSAVYLCASSRSTGGLNGYTFGSGTRLTVV.

This clonotype was counted ten times or more. The chain combines TRBV3-1 with TRBJ2-1; no definite D call. Trimming pared 1 base from V and 10 bases from J, leaving 14 bases between. The length of the CDR3 is 14 residues. Germline V CDR1 and CDR2: LGHDT, YNNKEL (reference sequence). The CDR3 reads CASSQVAGLEEQFF. CDR3 nucleotide sequence: TGTGCCAGCAGCCAAGTTGCAGGTCTGGAGGAGCAGTTCTTC.

This clonotype was seen more than once but under ten times. This clone may be a read error of a much larger clone one base away. Because the CDR3's place on the DNA is in doubt, the DNA is left out and the CDR3 is given as listed by TCRdb. The V gene is TRBV29-1, the J gene TRBJ2-6; the D call TRBD1 from the table was never checked on the DNA. The CDR3 length is 14 residues, termini included. Germline assignment: CDR1 SQVTM and CDR2 ANQGSEA. The chain's CDR3 is CSVGTGAGANVRTF.

This clonotype was recorded at least ten times. The V and J genes are TRBV3-1 and TRBJ2-5; TRBD2 is a possible D gene (6 bases). Germline CDR1 LGHDT, CDR2 YNNKEL (reference sequence). Trimming removed 1 base at V and 1 base at J, with 10 bases between. The CDR3 extends over 15 amino acids. DNA of the CDR3: TGTGCCAGCAGCCAAGGGGGACTCCGCCAAGAGACCCAGTACTTC. Translated, it gives CASSQGGLRQETQYF.

This clonotype occurred many times. J is TRBJ2-7 and V is TRBV5-1; D is unresolved. Trimming removed 3 bases from V and 3 bases from J, with 13 bases in between. CDR1 is SGHRS, CDR2 YFSETQ, per germline. The CDR3 has 14 amino acids. CDR3 DNA: TGCGCCAGCAGCTCTCCTCCCCGAAGCTACGAGCAGTACTTC. Translated: CASSSPPRSYEQYF.

The chain couples TRBV28 to TRBJ2-1; tentatively, D is TRBD2 (5 bases). The V end was cut by 5 bases, the J end by 4 bases, with 15 bases between. The CDR3 is 15 residues long. CDR1 is MDHEN, CDR2 SYDVKM, per germline. The CDR3 sequence: CASSTGPGGYNEQFF. The CDR3 nucleotides read TGTGCCAGCAGTACTGGACCTGGCGGGTACAATGAGCAGTTCTTC.